This paragraph covers one TCR beta chain sequence. Produced via immunoSEQ multiplex PCR; TCRdb's table is partial and in-frame only. The sample contains fewer than 120,000 clones, around 80% of which appear only once. The sample comes from a study of T cell responses to AZD1222 COVID-19 vaccine. The CDR3 spans 13 residues. V dropped 7 bases and J dropped 4 bases, with 13 bases sitting between them. Per the germline V gene, CDR1 is WSHSY and CDR2 is SAAADI. The material sequenced was peripheral blood, taken on day 0 of AZD1222 vaccination. The receptor was derived from an adult in good health. The V gene is TRBV10-2, the J gene TRBJ1-1; D may be TRBD1 (5 bases). CDR3 amino acids: CASTDYRSTEAFF. The CDR3 DNA follows: TGCGCCAGCACTGACTACAGGAGCACTGAAGCTTTCTTT.